Listed below are T cell receptor beta chains from one sample, sequenced in a study of post-analysis software for immune sequencing data. TCRdb independently ran MiXCR on the PCR reads; one entry per CDR3 protein. The data hold about 540,000 distinct CDR3 sequences, with around a third observed a single time. Material for sequencing was blood. Source of these receptors: a girl younger than 18 with multiple sclerosis. CDR3s include the opening cysteine and the closing phenylalanine or tryptophan. D genes are given only for firm matches. The size entry is marked missing in some rows and otherwise reads once, few, many or a size class.

CDR3 DNA: TGTGCCAGCAGCCACGGGGATGGGGCAGATACGCAGTATTTT
CDR3 protein: CASSHGDGADTQYF
clone size: few
J gene: TRBJ2-3
V gene: TRBV11-2
D gene: -

CDR3 DNA: TGCAGTGCTATCCGGGATGCGTCCTACGAGCAGTACTTC
CDR3 protein: CSAIRDASYEQYF
clone size: -
J gene: TRBJ2-7
V gene: TRBV20-1
D gene: -

CDR3 DNA: TGCGCCAGCAGCTTGTCCCCGGGACAGGGGATGAACTATGGCTACACCTTC
CDR3 protein: CASSLSPGQGMNYGYTF
clone size: -
J gene: TRBJ1-2
V gene: TRBV5-1
D gene: TRBD1

CDR3 DNA: TGTGCCAGCAGCTTAGTAGGGTCGGGGCTTCAGCCCCAGCATTTT
CDR3 protein: CASSLVGSGLQPQHF
clone size: -
J gene: TRBJ1-5
V gene: TRBV7-2
D gene: -

CDR3 DNA: TGCGCCAGCAGTTCTACCCGGGAGAGGGCGGGCAATGAGCAGTTCTTC
CDR3 protein: CASSSTRERAGNEQFF
clone size: -
J gene: TRBJ2-1
V gene: TRBV5-1
D gene: -

CDR3 DNA: TGCAGCGTGAGGTGGCTGGGTGAGACCCAGTACTTC
CDR3 protein: CSVRWLGETQYF
clone size: few
J gene: TRBJ2-5
V gene: TRBV29-1
D gene: -

CDR3 DNA: TGTGCCAGCAGTTCACAGGGGCGCCCCCAGCATTTT
CDR3 protein: CASSSQGRPQHF
clone size: -
J gene: TRBJ1-5
V gene: TRBV28
D gene: TRBD1

CDR3 DNA: TGCGCCAGCAGCGCGGACGGGGTTAACACTGAAGCTTTCTTT
CDR3 protein: CASSADGVNTEAFF
clone size: -
J gene: TRBJ1-1
V gene: TRBV5-1
D gene: -

CDR3 DNA: TGTGCCACCAGTGACAAAGGGGGCAACTATGGCTACACCTTC
CDR3 protein: CATSDKGGNYGYTF
clone size: -
J gene: TRBJ1-2
V gene: TRBV10-3
D gene: TRBD1

CDR3 DNA: TGTGTCAGCAGTCCCGGACTAGCGGGGGGGTTCTACGAGCAGTACTTC
CDR3 protein: CVSSPGLAGGFYEQYF
clone size: -
J gene: TRBJ2-7
V gene: TRBV6-5
D gene: TRBD2

CDR3 DNA: TGTGCCACCCGACTGACAGAAAATCAGCCCCAGCATTTT
CDR3 protein: CATRLTENQPQHF
clone size: -
J gene: TRBJ1-5
V gene: TRBV24-1
D gene: -

CDR3 DNA: TGTGCCAGCAGTTTTCACAGGGAGGCCAAGACCCAGTACTTC
CDR3 protein: CASSFHREAKTQYF
clone size: few
J gene: TRBJ2-5
V gene: TRBV12-3/TRBV12-4
D gene: -

CDR3 DNA: TGCAGTGCTACGGGTCCCCTCGGTACGCAGTATTTT
CDR3 protein: CSATGPLGTQYF
clone size: few
J gene: TRBJ2-3
V gene: TRBV20-1
D gene: -

CDR3 DNA: TGCAGTGCTATTCAAGCTAGCGGGGTGGATGAGCAGTTCTTC
CDR3 protein: CSAIQASGVDEQFF
clone size: few
J gene: TRBJ2-1
V gene: TRBV20-1
D gene: TRBD2

CDR3 DNA: TGTGCCAGCAGCTTTTTTCGGGGCCGCTATGGCTACACCTTC
CDR3 protein: CASSFFRGRYGYTF
clone size: -
J gene: TRBJ1-2
V gene: TRBV7-9
D gene: -

CDR3 DNA: TGTGCCAGCAGCCGGACAGGGAGCGGCTACACCTTC
CDR3 protein: CASSRTGSGYTF
clone size: -
J gene: TRBJ1-2
V gene: TRBV3-1
D gene: TRBD1

CDR3 DNA: TGCAGCGCCCGAAGACAGGGTGAGCAGTACTTC
CDR3 protein: CSARRQGEQYF
clone size: -
J gene: TRBJ2-5
V gene: TRBV29-1
D gene: TRBD1

CDR3 DNA: TGTGCCAGCAGTCGACAGGGGGGAAATCAGCCCCAGCATTTT
CDR3 protein: CASSRQGGNQPQHF
clone size: few
J gene: TRBJ1-5
V gene: TRBV2
D gene: TRBD1

CDR3 DNA: TGTGCCAGCAGCCACGGACAGGGTATTTCGGATGGCTACACCTTC
CDR3 protein: CASSHGQGISDGYTF
clone size: -
J gene: TRBJ1-2
V gene: TRBV7-9
D gene: TRBD1

CDR3 DNA: TGTGCCATCACAGGGGACATCGGCAAAAACATTCAGTACTTC
CDR3 protein: CAITGDIGKNIQYF
clone size: few
J gene: TRBJ2-4
V gene: TRBV10-3
D gene: -

CDR3 DNA: TGTGCCAGCAGTTTGTCGTGGGGAGGGGGGATACTGTTTTTT
CDR3 protein: CASSLSWGGGILFF
clone size: few
J gene: TRBJ1-4
V gene: TRBV28
D gene: -

CDR3 DNA: TGTGCCAGCAGTGGCCGGGGCTATGGCTACACCTTC
CDR3 protein: CASSGRGYGYTF
clone size: -
J gene: TRBJ1-2
V gene: TRBV27
D gene: -

CDR3 DNA: TGTGCCATCAGTGTCGGCGGGGGGCCAAGAGATACGCAGTATTTT
CDR3 protein: CAISVGGGPRDTQYF
clone size: -
J gene: TRBJ2-3
V gene: TRBV10-3
D gene: TRBD2

CDR3 DNA: TGTGCCAGCAGCTTGGAACTTTGGAATGAGCAGTTCTTC
CDR3 protein: CASSLELWNEQFF
clone size: few
J gene: TRBJ2-1
V gene: TRBV5-5
D gene: -

CDR3 DNA: TGCGCCAGCAGCCTGACACTAGCGGGGGGGCTGAGTGATACGGAGACCCAGTACTTC
CDR3 protein: CASSLTLAGGLSDTETQYF
clone size: many
J gene: TRBJ2-5
V gene: TRBV4-1
D gene: TRBD2

CDR3 DNA: TGTGCCAGCAGCTCCCGGACAGGGGCGTCCTACGAGCAGTACTTC
CDR3 protein: CASSSRTGASYEQYF
clone size: few
J gene: TRBJ2-7
V gene: TRBV7-8
D gene: TRBD1

CDR3 DNA: TGCGCCAGCAGCTCCGGGACAGGGGGCCCTGTGACTGACGTCCTGACTTTC
CDR3 protein: CASSSGTGGPVTDVLTF
clone size: -
J gene: TRBJ2-6
V gene: TRBV5-1
D gene: TRBD1

CDR3 DNA: TGCAGTGCTAGAGATAGGAGGAGCTACAATGAGCAGTTCTTC
CDR3 protein: CSARDRRSYNEQFF
clone size: -
J gene: TRBJ2-1
V gene: TRBV20-1
D gene: -

CDR3 DNA: TGTGCCAGCAGCAGCGGGACAGATACGCAGTATTTT
CDR3 protein: CASSSGTDTQYF
clone size: many
J gene: TRBJ2-3
V gene: TRBV7-9
D gene: -

CDR3 DNA: TGTGCCAGCAGCCCCGTCGACGGGGGCGGGGCAGATACGCAGTATTTT
CDR3 protein: CASSPVDGGGADTQYF
clone size: few
J gene: TRBJ2-3
V gene: TRBV4-2
D gene: -

CDR3 DNA: TGTGCCAGCAGTTTGTTTGGGGGGTACGGCACAGATACGCAGTATTTT
CDR3 protein: CASSLFGGYGTDTQYF
clone size: -
J gene: TRBJ2-3
V gene: TRBV28
D gene: -

CDR3 DNA: TGTGCCAGCAGCGTAGGCCTGGGACCCAGTAACTATGGCTACACCTTC
CDR3 protein: CASSVGLGPSNYGYTF
clone size: few
J gene: TRBJ1-2
V gene: TRBV9
D gene: -

CDR3 DNA: TGCAGCTTCGCGGAAGGCTACGAGCAGTACTTC
CDR3 protein: CSFAEGYEQYF
clone size: many
J gene: TRBJ2-7
V gene: TRBV29-1
D gene: -

CDR3 DNA: TGCGCCAGCAGCTGGGACAGGGCTAACTATGGCTACACCTTC
CDR3 protein: CASSWDRANYGYTF
clone size: -
J gene: TRBJ1-2
V gene: TRBV5-1
D gene: TRBD1

CDR3 DNA: TGTGCCAGCAGCTTAGTTCTGGGCCCCTACGAGCGGTACTTC
CDR3 protein: CASSLVLGPYERYF
clone size: -
J gene: TRBJ2-7
V gene: TRBV7-6
D gene: -

CDR3 DNA: TGCGCCAGCAGCCAAGAAGGATATGAGCAGTTCTTC
CDR3 protein: CASSQEGYEQFF
clone size: few
J gene: TRBJ2-1
V gene: TRBV4-1
D gene: -

CDR3 DNA: TGCAGTGCAGTGCCCCCTAGCGGGGGGGCCTATGAGCAGTACTTC
CDR3 protein: CSAVPPSGGAYEQYF
clone size: -
J gene: TRBJ2-7
V gene: TRBV20-1
D gene: TRBD2

CDR3 DNA: TGTGCCAGCAGCTTAGCGCGAGTGGGCACAGATACGCAGTATTTT
CDR3 protein: CASSLARVGTDTQYF
clone size: -
J gene: TRBJ2-3
V gene: TRBV7-8
D gene: -

CDR3 DNA: TGTGCCAGCAGGAGCCCAGGGGATTCGCGAGGCTACACCTTC
CDR3 protein: CASRSPGDSRGYTF
clone size: few
J gene: TRBJ1-2
V gene: TRBV5-5
D gene: -

CDR3 DNA: TGTGCCAGCAGCCAAGACTCGGGACTCCCGCAGGCCACTAATGAAAAACTGTTTTTT
CDR3 protein: CASSQDSGLPQATNEKLFF
clone size: -
J gene: TRBJ1-4
V gene: TRBV4-2
D gene: -

CDR3 DNA: TGTGCCAGCAGCACGGGTGGGCGTTGGCAAGAGACCCAGTACTTC
CDR3 protein: CASSTGGRWQETQYF
clone size: once
J gene: TRBJ2-5
V gene: TRBV11-2
D gene: -

CDR3 DNA: TGCGCCAGCAGCAAAGACCCGGGACAGGGGGGCACTGAAGCTTTCTTT
CDR3 protein: CASSKDPGQGGTEAFF
clone size: few
J gene: TRBJ1-1
V gene: TRBV5-1
D gene: TRBD1

CDR3 DNA: TGTGCCAGCAGCCATCCGGACAGGTACTACGAGCAGTACTTC
CDR3 protein: CASSHPDRYYEQYF
clone size: -
J gene: TRBJ2-7
V gene: TRBV21-1
D gene: -

CDR3 DNA: TGTGCCAGCTCGCAGGCCCTATACCTTGAGCAGTTCTTC
CDR3 protein: CASSQALYLEQFF
clone size: few
J gene: TRBJ2-1
V gene: TRBV6-6
D gene: -

CDR3 DNA: TGTGCCAGTAGTATAACCGGGACACTCCAAGAGACCCAGTACTTC
CDR3 protein: CASSITGTLQETQYF
clone size: -
J gene: TRBJ2-5
V gene: TRBV19
D gene: -

CDR3 DNA: TGTACCAGCAGCCCAGCGGGGTTATCCTACAATGAGCAGTTCTTC
CDR3 protein: CTSSPAGLSYNEQFF
clone size: -
J gene: TRBJ2-1
V gene: TRBV3-1
D gene: TRBD2

CDR3 DNA: TGTGCCAGCAGTTACTCGAGGACTAGCGGGGAATCCTACGAGCAGTACTTC
CDR3 protein: CASSYSRTSGESYEQYF
clone size: -
J gene: TRBJ2-7
V gene: TRBV6-8
D gene: TRBD2